The rows below give T cell receptor beta chains drawn from one sample of a study of early T cells in non-severe SARS-CoV-2 infection. From the 5' RACE reads, TCRdb called clonotypes with MiXCR, one entry per CDR3 protein. The table lists roughly 60,000 distinct CDR3 sequences, about 7.1% of them singletons. Sequencing used whole blood, obtained at baseline. The source of these receptors is an adult who was a healthcare worker with PCR-confirmed SARS-CoV-2 infection or an uninfected control (not recorded which). The CDR3 runs from the conserved cysteine through the conserved F or W. Fields, in order: D gene, V gene, J gene, CDR3 protein. A D gene is named only where the DNA matches it firmly.

D gene: NA; V gene: TRBV21-1; J gene: TRBJ1-5; CDR3 protein: CASSRQLNQPQHF
D gene: TRBD2; V gene: TRBV28; J gene: TRBJ2-3; CDR3 protein: CASTVPGLAGSTDTQYF
D gene: TRBD1; V gene: TRBV7-2; J gene: TRBJ2-7; CDR3 protein: CASSPDGTGGYEQYF
D gene: NA; V gene: TRBV10-3; J gene: TRBJ2-7; CDR3 protein: CAIRTPPNEQYF
D gene: NA; V gene: TRBV5-1; J gene: TRBJ1-1; CDR3 protein: CASSFWSGGTEAFF
D gene: NA; V gene: TRBV6-2/TRBV6-3; J gene: TRBJ1-5; CDR3 protein: CASSYYAADQPQHF
D gene: TRBD1; V gene: TRBV28; J gene: TRBJ2-7; CDR3 protein: CASSSRQGGSYEQYF
D gene: NA; V gene: TRBV5-6; J gene: TRBJ2-3; CDR3 protein: CASSDHRARSTDTQYF
D gene: TRBD1; V gene: TRBV19; J gene: TRBJ2-7; CDR3 protein: CASSPIQGYEQYF
D gene: NA; V gene: TRBV20-1; J gene: TRBJ2-6; CDR3 protein: CSAVVGRSGSGANVLTF
D gene: TRBD2; V gene: TRBV5-8; J gene: TRBJ2-3; CDR3 protein: CASSLGGTTTDTQYF
D gene: TRBD2; V gene: TRBV6-2/TRBV6-3; J gene: TRBJ2-3; CDR3 protein: CASSYLPAGAQSSTDTQYF
D gene: NA; V gene: TRBV11-2; J gene: TRBJ2-4; CDR3 protein: CASRGAKNIQYF
D gene: TRBD2; V gene: TRBV6-6; J gene: TRBJ2-7; CDR3 protein: CASSSQLASTYEQYF
D gene: TRBD1; V gene: TRBV5-5; J gene: TRBJ1-2; CDR3 protein: CASSLWTGGNYGYTF
D gene: NA; V gene: TRBV6-6; J gene: TRBJ2-1; CDR3 protein: CASRDTDADEQFF
D gene: TRBD2; V gene: TRBV12-3/TRBV12-4; J gene: TRBJ2-5; CDR3 protein: CASSSGGSQYF
D gene: TRBD1; V gene: TRBV7-9; J gene: TRBJ2-2; CDR3 protein: CASSLINRGSPGELFF
D gene: NA; V gene: TRBV20-1; J gene: TRBJ1-6; CDR3 protein: CSSGGNHSPLHF
D gene: TRBD1; V gene: TRBV7-9; J gene: TRBJ1-1; CDR3 protein: CASSLPGGIPEAFF
D gene: TRBD1; V gene: TRBV29-1; J gene: TRBJ2-7; CDR3 protein: CSARTGGGYEQYF
D gene: TRBD1; V gene: TRBV19; J gene: TRBJ2-7; CDR3 protein: CASSTPGTGAVEQYF
D gene: NA; V gene: TRBV28; J gene: TRBJ1-2; CDR3 protein: CASSSLLITGVNYGYTF
D gene: TRBD1; V gene: TRBV28; J gene: TRBJ2-7; CDR3 protein: CASSFPGQNYEQYF
D gene: TRBD1; V gene: TRBV5-1; J gene: TRBJ2-7; CDR3 protein: CASSPGQATIYEQYF
D gene: TRBD1; V gene: TRBV7-2; J gene: TRBJ2-3; CDR3 protein: CASSPQGQGADTQYF
D gene: NA; V gene: TRBV7-8; J gene: TRBJ2-5; CDR3 protein: CASSLLPTAYQETQYF
D gene: NA; V gene: TRBV7-6; J gene: TRBJ2-5; CDR3 protein: CASSLGGAHLETQYF
D gene: TRBD1; V gene: TRBV6-2/TRBV6-3; J gene: TRBJ2-4; CDR3 protein: CASRHLSGTENVAKNIQYF
D gene: NA; V gene: TRBV7-6; J gene: TRBJ2-1; CDR3 protein: CASSGGTANEQFF
D gene: NA; V gene: TRBV18; J gene: TRBJ2-1; CDR3 protein: CASSPSSEQFF
D gene: NA; V gene: TRBV7-9; J gene: TRBJ2-7; CDR3 protein: CASSLATVEEQYF
D gene: TRBD1; V gene: TRBV12-3/TRBV12-4; J gene: TRBJ1-6; CDR3 protein: CASKIGTENSPLHF
D gene: NA; V gene: TRBV28; J gene: TRBJ2-1; CDR3 protein: CASTKRRGTVGNEQFF
D gene: NA; V gene: TRBV27; J gene: TRBJ1-1; CDR3 protein: CASRIGPNEAFF
D gene: NA; V gene: TRBV4-3; J gene: TRBJ1-6; CDR3 protein: CASSQETSGNSYNSPLHF
D gene: NA; V gene: TRBV30; J gene: TRBJ2-7; CDR3 protein: CAWSRMRHYEQYF
D gene: NA; V gene: TRBV20-1; J gene: TRBJ2-7; CDR3 protein: CSALFPTPSGEQYF
D gene: NA; V gene: TRBV6-2/TRBV6-3; J gene: TRBJ2-7; CDR3 protein: CASSYKLGFEQYF
D gene: TRBD2; V gene: TRBV20-1; J gene: TRBJ2-3; CDR3 protein: CSIAGAHGDTQYF
D gene: NA; V gene: TRBV28; J gene: TRBJ2-7; CDR3 protein: CASKQEISSYEQYF
D gene: NA; V gene: TRBV6-5; J gene: TRBJ2-3; CDR3 protein: CASSPRIRRYTDTQYF
D gene: TRBD1; V gene: TRBV27; J gene: TRBJ1-2; CDR3 protein: CASSLTGQGFYGYTF
D gene: NA; V gene: TRBV5-6; J gene: TRBJ1-1; CDR3 protein: CASSLGPPPLNTEAFF
D gene: TRBD2; V gene: TRBV27; J gene: TRBJ2-7; CDR3 protein: CASSLMGLASSEQYF
D gene: TRBD1; V gene: TRBV20-1; J gene: TRBJ2-5; CDR3 protein: CSARPRQGVETQYF
D gene: NA; V gene: TRBV7-9; J gene: TRBJ1-3; CDR3 protein: CASSTGDTIYF
D gene: NA; V gene: TRBV9; J gene: TRBJ1-2; CDR3 protein: CASSAQQGYYGYTF
D gene: TRBD2; V gene: TRBV28; J gene: TRBJ2-2; CDR3 protein: CASSLAGGNTGELFF
D gene: NA; V gene: TRBV4-3; J gene: TRBJ2-3; CDR3 protein: CASSQSPGGTDTQYF
D gene: NA; V gene: TRBV28; J gene: TRBJ2-3; CDR3 protein: CASSLILRDTQYF
D gene: TRBD1; V gene: TRBV7-2; J gene: TRBJ2-5; CDR3 protein: CASSVRTGRGPETQYF